This entry describes one TCR beta chain. The antigen is undetermined. The source of the sample is a study of cytotoxic CD8 clonotypes in ibrutinib-treated CLL. Overall study results and limits: At the start, clonality exceeded age-matched healthy donors and followed circulating CD8+ T-cell counts.

This table comes from immunoSEQ multiplex PCR, and its TCRdb copy is limited to in-frame clones, with some not included. Of 330,000 or so clones detected, 67% appear once; the ten largest clones hold roughly 6.7%. This TCR was recovered from a human donor with chronic lymphocytic leukemia. The source material was PBMCs, sampled after 36 months of ibrutinib treatment.

The CDR3 reads CASSYRENEKLFF. The CDR3 nucleotides read TGTGCCAGCAGTTACCGGGAAAATGAAAAACTGTTTTTT. The rearrangement links TRBV6-5 to TRBJ1-4; no clear D gene. The CDR3 is 13 amino acids. Germline-derived CDR1 and CDR2 are MNHEY and SVGAGI. Trimming left V 2 bases short and J 5 bases short, with 6 bases between.